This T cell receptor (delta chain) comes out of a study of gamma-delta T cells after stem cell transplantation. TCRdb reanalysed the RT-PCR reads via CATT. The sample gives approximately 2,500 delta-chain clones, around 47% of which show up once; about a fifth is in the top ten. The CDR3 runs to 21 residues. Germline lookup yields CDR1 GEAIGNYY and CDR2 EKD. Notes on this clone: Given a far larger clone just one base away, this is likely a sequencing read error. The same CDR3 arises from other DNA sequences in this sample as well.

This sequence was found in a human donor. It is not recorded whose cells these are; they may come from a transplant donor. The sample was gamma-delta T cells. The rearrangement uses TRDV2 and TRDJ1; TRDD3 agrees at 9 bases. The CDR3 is CACDTVKAPVGGYRDTDKLIF. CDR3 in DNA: TGTGCCTGTGACACCGTTAAGGCCCCTGTCGGGGGATACAGAGACACCGATAAACTCATCTTC.